Sequencing of this T cell receptor (beta chain) was carried out in a study of T cell repertoires in cytomegalovirus infection (dated 2019 in TCRdb). At the level of the whole study: The peptide stimulations were aimed at well-studied HLA-B-restricted epitopes as well as recently identified HLA-C-restricted CMV epitopes, whose presentation resists viral immunomodulation. Donor HLA type was relevant to the analysis, as public TCR beta signatures indicated carriage of CMV infection together with the matching HLA type.

Study-wide findings and limitations: The ex vivo response was dominated by HLA-C-restricted CMV-specific TCR beta clonotypes, and the single most frequent clonotype in two of eight donors was supplied by these HLA-C-restricted clonotypes. Cumulative frequency of public TCR beta family members discriminated carriers of CMV infection plus the relevant HLA type in this cohort and an independent approximately 350-donor cohort.

Per the publication, the treatment or condition label means: in vitro stimulation with specific CMV peptide epitopes to enrich CMV-specific T cells. This clonotype appeared many times. There is no known antigen for this receptor. One base away there is no much larger clone; base qualities are not given. Sequencer: Illumina HiSeq 1500. TCRdb cleaned the public reads at Q25 with fastp, built clones with MiXCR and kept in-frame beta chains. Records with the same CDR3 protein are collapsed into one entry carrying the most frequent genes and DNA. The sample table holds about 570,000 distinct CDR3 sequences, of which roughly 42% were seen once. The ten top clones hold around 46% of the sample. V ends up 5 bases short and J 13 bases short, with an unmatched junction base count of 17. CDR1 and CDR2 were assigned from the germline V gene (reference sequence) as SEHNR and FQNEAQ. The CDR3, from cysteine to phenylalanine, totals 16 residues. Only CDR3 DNA is held: 48 bases, read in frame from base 1.

The chain is made from TRBV7-9 and TRBJ1-6; 7 central bases correspond to TRBD1. This material consisted of cultured PBMCs, taken from culture after CMV antigen stimulation. The receptor was isolated from a human donor in good health (CMV status not recorded). Some clones in this sample may be carry-over from other donors' samples. The nucleotide sequence reads TGTGCCAGCAGCCCGCCGGCCTGGCAGGGGGGGACTCCCCTCCACTTT. The encoded protein is CASSPPAWQGGTPLHF.